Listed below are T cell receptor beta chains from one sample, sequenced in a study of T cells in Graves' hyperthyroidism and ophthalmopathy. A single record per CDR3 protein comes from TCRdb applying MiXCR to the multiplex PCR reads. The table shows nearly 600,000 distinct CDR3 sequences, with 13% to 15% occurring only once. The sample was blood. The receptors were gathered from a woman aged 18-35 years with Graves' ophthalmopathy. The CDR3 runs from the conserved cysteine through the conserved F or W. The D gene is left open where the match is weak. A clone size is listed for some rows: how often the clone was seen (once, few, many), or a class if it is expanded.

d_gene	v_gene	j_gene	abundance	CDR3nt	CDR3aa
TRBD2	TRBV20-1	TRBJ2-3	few	TGCAGTGCTAGAGGGGCCCAACTAGCGGGGCAAACAGATACGCAGTATTTT	CSARGAQLAGQTDTQYF
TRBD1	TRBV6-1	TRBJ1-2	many	TGTGCCAGCAGTGAACGGACAGGGGGCGATGGCTACACCTTC	CASSERTGGDGYTF
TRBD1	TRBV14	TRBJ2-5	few	TGTGCCAGCAGCCAAGAGGACAGGGAACAGAGAGAGACCCAGTACTTC	CASSQEDREQRETQYF
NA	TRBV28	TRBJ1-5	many	TGTGCCAGCAGCTTGACGGAATATAGCAATCAGCCCCAGCATTTT	CASSLTEYSNQPQHF
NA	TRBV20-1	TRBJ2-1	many	TGCAGTGCTAGGGGAGGTAGCGGATCTAACAATGAGCAGTTCTTC	CSARGGSGSNNEQFF
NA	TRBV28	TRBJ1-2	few	TGTGCCAGCACCCTGGTGGGGGAGGCCTATGGCTACACCTTC	CASTLVGEAYGYTF
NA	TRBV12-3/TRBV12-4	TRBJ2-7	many	TGTGCCAGCAGTTTTATTGTGGCTAACCCTAGTGAGCAGTACTTC	CASSFIVANPSEQYF
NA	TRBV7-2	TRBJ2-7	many	TGTGCCAGCAGCTCACCTCTGGACAGCTACACCTCCTACGAGCAGTACTTC	CASSSPLDSYTSYEQYF
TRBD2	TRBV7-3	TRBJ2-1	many	TGTGCCAGCAGTACCGGGACTAGCGCGAGGAATGAGCAGTTCTTC	CASSTGTSARNEQFF
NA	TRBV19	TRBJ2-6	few	TGTGCCAGTAGTATAGTCAGACCGTCAAGGCTGTCTGGGGCCAACGTCCTGACTTTC	CASSIVRPSRLSGANVLTF
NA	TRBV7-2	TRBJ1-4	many	TGTGCCAGCAGCTTCGGCAATAGTAATGAGGAACTGTTTTTT	CASSFGNSNEELFF
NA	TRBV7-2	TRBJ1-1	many	TGTGCCAGCAGCCGGCCGGGGCGAGGCACTGAAGCTTTCTTT	CASSRPGRGTEAFF
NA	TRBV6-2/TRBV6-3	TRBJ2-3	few	TGTGCCAGCAGCCCGACCCCCCGAACGGGTAGCACAGATACGCAGTATTTT	CASSPTPRTGSTDTQYF
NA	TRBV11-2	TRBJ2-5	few	TGTGCCAGCAGCTTATCGGGGTTCGCTGAGACCCAGTACTTC	CASSLSGFAETQYF
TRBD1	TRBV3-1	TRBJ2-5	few	TGTGCCAGCAGCCAAGTGTGGGGACAGGGGGACTCCCAAGAGACCCAGTACTTC	CASSQVWGQGDSQETQYF
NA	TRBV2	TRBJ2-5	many	TGTGCCAGCAGTGAGGGCAGAGAACTCCAAGAGACCCAGTACTTC	CASSEGRELQETQYF
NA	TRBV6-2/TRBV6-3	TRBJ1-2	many	TGTGCCAGCAGTGTCAGGGTAGAGGATGACTACACCTTC	CASSVRVEDDYTF
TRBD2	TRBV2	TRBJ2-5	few	TGTGCCAGCAGTGGCGGCGGTAGCGGGATTTGGGAGACCCAGTACTTC	CASSGGGSGIWETQYF
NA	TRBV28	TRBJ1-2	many	TGTGCCAGCATGGGCAGCATCTATGGCTACACCTTC	CASMGSIYGYTF
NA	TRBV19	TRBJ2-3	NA	TGTGCCAGTAGTATTTGGGGGGCATTGGATACGCAGTATTTT	CASSIWGALDTQYF